This TCR beta chain was captured in a study of T-cell memory formation after mild COVID-19. In TCRdb, the 5' RACE reads were re-called with MiXCR into one record per CDR3 protein. The sample has around 200,000 distinct CDR3 sequences, about 22% seen once. There are a few counts of this clonotype. CDR1 LGHNA and CDR2 YSLEER come from the germline V gene. CDR3 length equals 16 residues. Trimming removed 0 bases from V and 6 bases from J, with 17 bases in between. Material for sequencing was PBMCs or a T cell subset sorted from them (not recorded which). This rearrangement joins TRBV4-3 to TRBJ1-1, with TRBD1 as a possible D gene (6 bases). The sequence came from an adult woman who had mild COVID-19 (a few samples of this study predate the infection). Cell type and time point are not known. CDR3 DNA: TGCGCCAGCAGCCAAGAACGGGGGTTGGGGGGCGCTGAAGCTTTCTTT. Its protein product is CASSQERGLGGAEAFF.